This T cell receptor (beta chain) came from a study of OX40 agonist ivuxolimab in advanced cancers. Sampling of blood occurred at baseline, cycle 4 day 1, and cycle 7 day 1. Measured with immunoSEQ multiplex PCR; TCRdb has only the in-frame clones, and not every one. This table holds 60,000 or so clones, around 88% found once. Remarks on this clone: The antigen is undetermined.

Germline-derived CDR1 and CDR2 are SGHTA and FQGNSA. J was trimmed by 7 bases and V by 5 bases; bases with no gene match: 11. The CDR3 is made up of 15 amino acids. General observations from the study: More expanded clones were seen, on average, in CD8+ T cells than in CD4+.

This sample comprised CD4+ or CD8+ T cells sorted from blood, obtained in a trial of the OX40 agonist ivuxolimab. V gene TRBV7-2 combines with J gene TRBJ1-5, with 7 bases identical to TRBD1. The source is an adult with an advanced solid tumor such as melanoma, head and neck, liver or kidney cancer. The CDR3 nucleotides are TGTGCCAGCAGCCCACAGGGGACCGGTAGCCAGCCCCAGCATTTT. This gives the protein CASSPQGTGSQPQHF. The entire variable domain, with the rest obtained from reference TRBV7-2 and TRBJ1-5, is as follows: GAGVSQSPSNKVTEKGKDVELRCDPISGHTALYWYRQSLGQGLEFLIYFQGNSAPDKSGLPSDRFSAERTGGSVSTLTIQRTQQEDSAVYLCASSPQGTGSQPQHFGDGTRLSIL.